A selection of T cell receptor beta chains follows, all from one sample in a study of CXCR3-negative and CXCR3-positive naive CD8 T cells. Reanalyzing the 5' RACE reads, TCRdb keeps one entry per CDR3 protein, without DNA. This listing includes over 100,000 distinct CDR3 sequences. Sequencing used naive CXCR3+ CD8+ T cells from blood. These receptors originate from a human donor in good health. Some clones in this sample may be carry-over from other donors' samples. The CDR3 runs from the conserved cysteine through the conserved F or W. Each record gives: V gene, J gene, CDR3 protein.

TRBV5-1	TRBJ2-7	CASSYRDRPYEQYF
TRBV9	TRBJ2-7	CASSVEWGPTYEQYF
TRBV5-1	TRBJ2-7	CASSLDRGDYEQYF
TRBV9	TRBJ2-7	CASGQGNSYEQYF
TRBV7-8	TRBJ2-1	CASSLAWGSSSYNEQFF
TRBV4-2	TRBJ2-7	CASSQGLAGIYEQYF
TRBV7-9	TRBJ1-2	CASNLGGNYGYTF
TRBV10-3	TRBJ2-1	CAISKGMTSGAYNEQFF
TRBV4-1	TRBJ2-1	CASSQDYPVGLAFVEQFF
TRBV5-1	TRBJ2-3	CASSVGAGSTDTQYF
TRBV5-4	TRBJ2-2	CASSFWNTGELFF
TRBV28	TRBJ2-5	CASRFMLGETQYF
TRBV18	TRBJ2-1	CASSLAGGDNEQFF
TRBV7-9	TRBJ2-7	CASSREEREAEEQYF
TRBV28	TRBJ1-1	CASSFKVLNTEAFF
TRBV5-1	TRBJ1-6	CASGTDGFNSPLHF
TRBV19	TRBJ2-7	CASSLQVPYEQYF
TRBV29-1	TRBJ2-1	CSVEGTGSSYNEQFF
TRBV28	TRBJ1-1	CASSVTGNTEAFF
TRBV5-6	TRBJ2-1	CASRFRAPDPSSYNEQFF
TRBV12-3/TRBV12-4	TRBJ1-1	CASSLSENTEAFF
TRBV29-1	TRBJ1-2	CSVGDSLIADGYTF
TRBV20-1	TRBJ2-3	CSARVERGVTDTQYF
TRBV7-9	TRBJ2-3	CASSLLGGITDTQYF
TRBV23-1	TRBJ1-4	CASSLNPATNEKLFF
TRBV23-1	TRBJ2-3	CASRNHNRQGPGVDTQYF
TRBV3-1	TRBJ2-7	CASSHDTGVRTHEQYF